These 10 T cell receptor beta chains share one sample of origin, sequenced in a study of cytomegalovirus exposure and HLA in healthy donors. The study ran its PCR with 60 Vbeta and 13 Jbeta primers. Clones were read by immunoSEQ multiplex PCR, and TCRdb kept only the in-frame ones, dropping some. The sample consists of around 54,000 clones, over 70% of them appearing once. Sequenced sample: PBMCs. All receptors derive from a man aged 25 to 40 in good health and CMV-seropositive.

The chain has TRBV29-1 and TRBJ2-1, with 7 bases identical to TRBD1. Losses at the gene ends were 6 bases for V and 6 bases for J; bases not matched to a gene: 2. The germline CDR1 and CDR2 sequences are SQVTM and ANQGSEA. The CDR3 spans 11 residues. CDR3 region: CSVHRGNEQFF. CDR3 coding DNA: TGCAGCGTCCACAGGGGCAATGAGCAGTTCTTC.

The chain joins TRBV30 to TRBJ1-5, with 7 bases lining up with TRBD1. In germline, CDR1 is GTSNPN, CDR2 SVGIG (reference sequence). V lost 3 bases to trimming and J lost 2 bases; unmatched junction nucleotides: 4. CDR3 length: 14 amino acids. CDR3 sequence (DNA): TGTGCCTGGAGCCCCGGACAGGGCAATCAGCCCCAGCATTTT. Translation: CAWSPGQGNQPQHF. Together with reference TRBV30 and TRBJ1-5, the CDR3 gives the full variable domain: SQTIHQWPATLVQPVGSPLSLECTVEGTSNPNLYWYRQAAGRGLQLLFYSVGIGQISSEVPQNLSASRPQDRQFILSSKKLLLSDSGFYLCAWSPGQGNQPQHFGDGTRLSIL.

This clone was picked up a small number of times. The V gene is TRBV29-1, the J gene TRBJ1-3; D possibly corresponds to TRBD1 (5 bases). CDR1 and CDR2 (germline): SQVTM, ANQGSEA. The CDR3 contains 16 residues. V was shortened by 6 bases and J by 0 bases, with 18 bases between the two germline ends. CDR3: CSVWGLRDSSGNTIYF. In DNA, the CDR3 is TGCAGCGTATGGGGGTTACGGGACTCCTCTGGAAACACCATATATTTT.

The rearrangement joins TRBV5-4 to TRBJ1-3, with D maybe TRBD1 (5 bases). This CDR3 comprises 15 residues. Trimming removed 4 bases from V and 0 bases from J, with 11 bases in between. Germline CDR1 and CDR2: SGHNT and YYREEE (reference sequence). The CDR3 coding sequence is TGTGCCAGCAGCCAGGGAGGGGACTCTGGAAACACCATATATTTT. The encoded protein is CASSQGGDSGNTIYF.

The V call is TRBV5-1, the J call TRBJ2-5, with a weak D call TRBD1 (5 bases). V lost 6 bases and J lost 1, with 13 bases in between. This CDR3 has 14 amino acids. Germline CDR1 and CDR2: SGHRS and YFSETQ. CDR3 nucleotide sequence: TGCGCCAGCACCGAACAGGCGGTCCAAGAGACCCAGTACTTC. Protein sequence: CASTEQAVQETQYF. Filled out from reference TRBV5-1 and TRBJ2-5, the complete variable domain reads KAGVTQTPRYLIKTRGQQVTLSCSPISGHRSVSWYQQTPGQGLQFLFEYFSETQRNKGNFPGRFSGRQFSNSRSEMNVSTLELGDSALYLCASTEQAVQETQYFGPGTRLLVL.

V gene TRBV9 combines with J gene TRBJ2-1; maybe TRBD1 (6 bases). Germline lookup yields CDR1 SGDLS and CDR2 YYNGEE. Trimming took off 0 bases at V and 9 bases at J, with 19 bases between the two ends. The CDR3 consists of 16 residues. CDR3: CASSVEGLARGGEQFF. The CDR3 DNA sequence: TGTGCCAGCAGCGTAGAAGGGTTAGCCAGGGGCGGTGAGCAGTTCTTC. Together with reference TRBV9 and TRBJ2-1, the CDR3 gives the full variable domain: DSGVTQTPKHLITATGQRVTLRCSPRSGDLSVYWYQQSLDQGLQFLIQYYNGEERAKGNILERFSAQQFPDLHSELNLSSLELGDSALYFCASSVEGLARGGEQFFGPGTRLTVL.

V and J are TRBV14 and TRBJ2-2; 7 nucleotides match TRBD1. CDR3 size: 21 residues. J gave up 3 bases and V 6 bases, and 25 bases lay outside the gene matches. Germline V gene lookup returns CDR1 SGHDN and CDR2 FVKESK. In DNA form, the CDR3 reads TGTGCCAGCAGTCAAACCCAGACGTTCTCAAGACAGGGTTCGGACACCGGGGAGCTGTTTTTT. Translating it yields CASSQTQTFSRQGSDTGELFF.

In nucleotides, the CDR3 is TGTGCCAGCAGCGTGCCCTATAGGGGGGGAGATCAAGAGACCCAGTACTTC. Its translation: CASSVPYRGGDQETQYF. V and J are TRBV9 and TRBJ2-5, with D possibly being TRBD2 (7 bases). CDR1 and CDR2 from the germline V gene are SGDLS and YYNGEE. CDR3 size: 17 residues. Trimming cost V 2 bases and J 2 bases, with 19 bases left between them. The variable domain in full, completed from reference TRBV9 and TRBJ2-5, reads DSGVTQTPKHLITATGQRVTLRCSPRSGDLSVYWYQQSLDQGLQFLIQYYNGEERAKGNILERFSAQQFPDLHSELNLSSLELGDSALYFCASSVPYRGGDQETQYFGPGTRLLVL.

The CDR3 nucleotides read TGTGCCAGCAGCGAGCCCCGGGGGACAGCGAACTATAATTCACCCCTCCACTTT. Translated: CASSEPRGTANYNSPLHF. The chain carries TRBV9 and TRBJ1-6; 7 nucleotides line up with TRBD1. V lost 3 bases, J lost 3 bases, and 12 bases stayed unmatched. This CDR3 spans 18 amino acids. Germline loops: CDR1 SGDLS, CDR2 YYNGEE.

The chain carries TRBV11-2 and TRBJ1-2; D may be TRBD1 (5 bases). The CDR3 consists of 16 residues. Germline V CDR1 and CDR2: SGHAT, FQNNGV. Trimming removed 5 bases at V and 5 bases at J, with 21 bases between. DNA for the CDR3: TGTGCCAGCAGCCCGCTTCGGGGGGTCCCGGGATATGGCTACACCTTC. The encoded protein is CASSPLRGVPGYGYTF.